Listed here are 11 T cell receptor beta chains from one sample, sequenced in a study of shared clonotypes between healthy human individuals. Clones were sequenced by immunoSEQ multiplex PCR, and TCRdb holds only the in-frame ones, with some missing. There are fewer than 600,000 clones in the sample; around 78% occur only once, and about 11% lies in the top ten. The sample was PBMCs. The receptors shown here come from a woman in her forties in good health. Some clones in this sample may be carry-over from other donors' samples.

This chain joins TRBV5-1 and TRBJ2-2; maybe TRBD1 (5 bases). The CDR3 is 12 residues long. V dropped 5 bases and J dropped 7 bases, with 9 bases sitting between them. The germline gives CDR1 SGHRS, CDR2 YFSETQ. The CDR3 bases are TGCGCCAGCAGATTCAGGGTCGGGGAGCTGTTTTTT. This translates into CASRFRVGELFF.

The chain employs TRBV27 and TRBJ2-7; 7 bases are a match to TRBD2. The CDR3 has 15 amino acids. The V and J ends lost 0 bases and 0 bases, in that order; junction bases with no gene match: 2. Per the germline V gene, CDR1 is MNHEY and CDR2 is SMNVEV (reference sequence). The CDR3 loop is CASSLSGGSSYEQYF. Here the CDR3 DNA reads TGTGCCAGCAGTTTATCCGGCGGGAGCTCCTACGAGCAGTACTTC.

The genes are TRBV6-5 and TRBJ2-1; 8 nucleotides match TRBD1. The V segment lost 3 bases and the J segment 5 bases; nucleotides outside the gene matches: 3. This CDR3 spans 14 amino acids. The V gene's germline CDR1 is MNHEY and CDR2 SVGAGI. DNA for the CDR3: TGTGCCAGCAGTTATGGACAGGGAAACAATGAGCAGTTCTTC. Amino acid sequence: CASSYGQGNNEQFF.

This chain uses TRBV5-6 with TRBJ1-4; D perhaps matches TRBD1 (5 bases). The CDR3 is 14 amino acids. The V gene lost 4 bases and the J gene lost 4 bases, with 11 bases spanning the gap. The V gene's germline CDR1 is SGHDT and CDR2 YYEEEE. The CDR3 nucleotides are TGTGCCAGCAGCCGCAGGGTCCTTAATGAAAAACTGTTTTTT. Translating it yields CASSRRVLNEKLFF.

On this clone itself: Its ends do not fully match the called genes, so a read error is possible. The chain carries TRBV27 and TRBJ2-5; 11 nucleotides align to TRBD2. The CDR3 has 16 residues. Germline V gives CDR1 MNHEY, CDR2 SMNVEV (reference sequence). The CDR3 coding sequence is TGTGCCAGCAGTCCAGGACTAGCGGGCCGACAAGGGACCCAGTACTTC. This gives the protein CASSPGLAGRQGTQYF.

The chain combines TRBV15 with TRBJ1-2; 8 nucleotides align to TRBD1. The CDR3 is 17 amino acids. V lost 0 bases to trimming and J lost 4 bases; unmatched junction nucleotides: 10. The V gene's germline CDR1 is LNHNV and CDR2 YYDKDF (reference sequence). Written as DNA, the CDR3 is TGTGCCACCAGCAGAGAGGGGCTGCAGGGGGCGTTCTATGGCTACACCTTC. Its translation: CATSREGLQGAFYGYTF.

The chain has TRBV5-1 and TRBJ2-3, with D perhaps TRBD2 (5 bases). The germline V gene encodes CDR1 SGHRS and CDR2 YFSETQ. The germline V and J ends were trimmed by 5 bases and 0 bases, with 16 bases remaining between them. The CDR3 totals 16 residues. The CDR3 sequence: CASRPGLQLSTDTQYF. The CDR3 coding sequence is TGCGCCAGCAGACCAGGACTCCAACTTAGCACAGATACGCAGTATTTT.

V usage is TRBV4-3 and J usage is TRBJ2-7, with 8 bases that match TRBD2. This CDR3 spans 16 amino acids. The germline gives CDR1 LGHNA, CDR2 YSLEER. Unmatched junction bases numbered 12, after V lost 1 base and J lost 7 bases. In DNA form, the CDR3 reads TGCGCCAGCAGCCAAGGGGGGAGCGGGAGCTCTGGGGAGCAGTACTTC. It codes for CASSQGGSGSSGEQYF.

This clone has more than one count but fewer than ten. The chain carries TRBV30 and TRBJ1-5; no definite D call. The CDR3 spans 13 residues. CDR1 GTSNPN and CDR2 SVGIG come from the germline V gene (reference sequence). V lost 1 base and J lost 3, with 7 bases in between. The CDR3 here is CAWSGGPNQPQHF. The CDR3 DNA sequence: TGTGCCTGGAGTGGAGGCCCCAATCAGCCCCAGCATTTT.

This clone has just a few counts. The rearrangement joins TRBV25-1 to TRBJ1-4; 8 bases match TRBD1. V was clipped by 6 bases and J by 5 bases; unmatched bases: 8. Germline V gene data show CDR1 as MGHDK and CDR2 as SYGVNS. The length of the CDR3 is 15 residues. CDR3 residues: CASSDRGESNEKLFF. DNA of the CDR3: TGTGCCAGCAGCGACAGGGGCGAATCCAATGAAAAACTGTTTTTT.

The chain uses TRBV5-1 and TRBJ2-1; D perhaps matches TRBD1 (6 bases). This CDR3 comprises 15 residues. The V gene lost 0 bases and the J gene lost 10 bases, with 17 bases spanning the gap. In germline, CDR1 is SGHRS, CDR2 YFSETQ. The DNA for the CDR3 is TGCGCCAGCAGCTTGGTCTTGGGGGCCCTGGTGGAGCAGTTCTTC. Protein sequence: CASSLVLGALVEQFF. The variable domain in full, with the rest retrieved from reference TRBV5-1 and TRBJ2-1, is KAGVTQTPRYLIKTRGQQVTLSCSPISGHRSVSWYQQTPGQGLQFLFEYFSETQRNKGNFPGRFSGRQFSNSRSEMNVSTLELGDSALYLCASSLVLGALVEQFFGPGTRLTVL.